Shown below are 9 T cell receptor beta chains from a single sample sequenced in a study of early T cells in non-severe SARS-CoV-2 infection. TCRdb redid the calling of the 5' RACE reads with MiXCR, one entry per CDR3 protein. The sample includes fewer than 85,000 distinct CDR3 sequences, about a sixth seen only once; the top ten take 2.9%. Sequenced: whole blood. The receptor set was obtained from an adult who was a healthcare worker with PCR-confirmed SARS-CoV-2 infection or an uninfected control (not recorded which).

In its sample, this clonotype was seen a few times. The chain recombines TRBV7-8 with TRBJ1-2; D ambiguous. The CDR3 runs to 12 residues. Germline CDR1 reads SGHVS; CDR2 reads FQNEAQ. V lost 5 bases and J 8 bases, leaving 12 bases between the germline ends. CDR3 in DNA: TGTGCCAGCAGCCCTTCGGCTTACGGCTACACCTTC. As protein: CASSPSAYGYTF.

This clonotype turned up a few times. The gene calls are TRBV7-9 and TRBJ2-4; TRBD1 agrees at 9 bases. The CDR3 contains 14 residues. Looked up from germline, CDR1 is SEHNR and CDR2 is FQNEAQ (reference sequence). V lost 4 bases to trimming and J lost 6 bases; unmatched junction nucleotides: 4. The CDR3 protein is CASSSVTGGNIQYF. The CDR3 DNA follows: TGTGCCAGCAGCTCTGTGACAGGGGGAAACATTCAGTACTTC.

The chain recombines TRBV12-3 or TRBV12-4 with TRBJ1-2, with a weak D call TRBD1 (5 bases). This CDR3 region has 13 residues. Trimming stripped 1 base from V and 3 bases from J, with 6 bases between. For the CDR3, the DNA is TGTGCCAGCAGTTTAGGCAGGGACTATGGCTACACCTTC. This translates into CASSLGRDYGYTF.

The chain uses TRBV7-9 and TRBJ1-1; D is undetermined. V was shortened by 3 bases and J by 7 bases, with 9 bases between the two germline ends. The CDR3 length is 12 residues. Germline lookup yields CDR1 SEHNR and CDR2 FQNEAQ (reference sequence). The CDR3 DNA is TGTGCCAGCAGCTTCTCCGTGGATGAAGCTTTCTTT. It codes for CASSFSVDEAFF.

This chain connects TRBV5-1 to TRBJ2-3; no clear D. The V end lost 0 bases, the J end lost 2 bases, and 4 bases lay between the germline ends. Germline V gene data show CDR1 as SGHRS and CDR2 as YFSETQ. The CDR3 covers 13 residues. CDR3 nucleotides: TGCGCCAGCAGCTTGGAGAACACAGATACGCAGTATTTT. The encoded protein is CASSLENTDTQYF.

J is TRBJ2-1 and V is TRBV5-1, with D unresolved. The CDR3 is 12 amino acids. V lost 1 base, J lost 7 bases, and 6 bases lay in between. Per the germline V gene, CDR1 is SGHRS and CDR2 is YFSETQ. The CDR3 nucleotides read TGCGCCAGCAGCTTGAAGGGAAATGAGCAGTTCTTC. Protein sequence: CASSLKGNEQFF.

This chain joins TRBV5-1 and TRBJ2-5; 8 nucleotides line up with TRBD1. V gave up 4 bases and J gave up 5 bases; unmatched junction bases: 7. The CDR3 runs to 14 residues. Germline V gives CDR1 SGHRS, CDR2 YFSETQ. CDR3 loop: CASSPGQERETQYF. DNA of the CDR3: TGCGCCAGCAGCCCGGGACAGGAACGGGAGACCCAGTACTTC.

This clonotype was seen more than once but under ten times. The chain is built from TRBV11-2 and TRBJ2-7; D is possibly TRBD1 or TRBD2 (6 bases each). CDR3 length equals 15 residues. Germline CDR1 is SGHAT and CDR2 is FQNNGV. The V end was cut by 7 bases, the J end by 4 bases, with 20 bases between. CDR3 DNA sequence: TGTGCCAGCACTCCCAGGGGACGGGGGTTTTACGAGCAGTACTTC. Translating it yields CASTPRGRGFYEQYF.

V usage is TRBV5-5 and J usage is TRBJ2-7; D is unclear. The germline V gene has CDR1 SGHKS and CDR2 YYEKEE (reference sequence). V was pared by 1 base and J by 0 bases, with 5 bases between. This CDR3 has 13 amino acids. CDR3 residues: CASSLRYSYEQYF. The DNA for the CDR3 is TGTGCCAGCAGCTTGAGGTACTCCTACGAGCAGTACTTC.